Following are 21 T cell receptor beta chains from one sample sequenced in a study of cytomegalovirus exposure and HLA in healthy donors (dated by TCRdb to 2017 to 2019). Libraries were prepared through the immunoSEQ multiplex PCR assay. For the multiplex PCR, a mixture combining 60 forward primers for TCR Vbeta segments and 13 reverse primers for TCR Jbeta segments was used. Not all clones reach the TCRdb copy of this immuneACCESS table, which keeps in-frame sequences only. Checked studies attribute under half of the gap to unresolved V genes and leave the rest unexplained. For this sample the table gives almost 65,000 clones, of which 60% to 80% were detected only once. The top ten constitute roughly 5.1% of the sample. Specimen: PBMCs. These receptors originate from a male donor in good health and CMV-seropositive.

Turning to this clone: Sequence at one end of the junction differs from germline and may be a read error. The V gene is TRBV6-5, the J gene TRBJ2-2; a weak D match, TRBD1 (7 bases). The germline CDR1 and CDR2 sequences are MNHEY and SVGAGI. The CDR3 extends over 14 amino acids. The DNA of the CDR3 is TGTGCCAGCAATCCTAGGGGGCCGGCCGGGGGGCTGTTTTTT. It is translated as CASNPRGPAGGLFF.

The J gene is TRBJ2-7, the V gene TRBV5-6; 10 bases agree with TRBD2. Germline V gene sequence: CDR1 SGHDT, CDR2 YYEEEE. The CDR3 extends over 15 amino acids. V gave up 0 bases and J gave up 2 bases; unmatched junction bases: 2. CDR3 DNA: TGTGCCAGCAGCTTGGGTAGCGGGGGGACCTACGAGCAGTACTTC. Protein sequence: CASSLGSGGTYEQYF.

This clone has more than one count but fewer than ten. V and J are TRBV6-5 and TRBJ2-3, with a weak D call TRBD2 (5 bases). Trimming took off 2 bases at V and 6 bases at J, with 12 bases between the two ends. Germline loops: CDR1 MNHEY, CDR2 SVGAGI. The CDR3 consists of 14 residues. CDR3 sequence: CASSYGLAYDTQYF. As DNA, the CDR3 is TGTGCCAGCAGTTACGGGCTAGCTTACGATACGCAGTATTTT.

In this sample, this clone turned up once. The chain combines TRBV4-1 with TRBJ2-1, with unresolved D. CDR3 length: 15 amino acids. The germline V gene has CDR1 MGHRA and CDR2 YSYEKL. V shed 0 bases and J shed 0 bases, with 6 bases lying between them. CDR3 in DNA: TGCGCCAGCAGCCAAGAACCAGTCTCCTACAATGAGCAGTTCTTC. This sequence encodes CASSQEPVSYNEQFF.

The V call is TRBV4-1, the J call TRBJ2-1; TRBD2 might be the D (6 bases). The CDR3 has 12 residues. The germline V and J ends were trimmed by 4 bases and 7 bases, with 8 bases remaining between them. Germline CDR1 and CDR2: MGHRA and YSYEKL. DNA of the CDR3: TGCGCCAGCAGCCCGGGGACTAATGAGCAGTTCTTC. Translating it yields CASSPGTNEQFF.

This clone was detected a few times. The chain links TRBV5-4 to TRBJ1-4; D perhaps matches TRBD1 (6 bases). The CDR3 spans 15 residues. Germline lookup yields CDR1 SGHNT and CDR2 YYREEE (reference sequence). The V end was cut by 0 bases, the J end by 7 bases, with 13 bases between. The CDR3 loop is CASSLGSGAGEKLFF. The CDR3 region has the DNA TGTGCCAGCAGCTTGGGGTCAGGGGCGGGTGAAAAACTGTTTTTT. Filled out from reference TRBV5-4 and TRBJ1-4, the complete variable domain reads ETGVTQSPTHLIKTRGQQVTLRCSSQSGHNTVSWYQQALGQGPQFIFQYYREEENGRGNFPPRFSGLQFPNYSSELNVNALELDDSALYLCASSLGSGAGEKLFFGSGTQLSVL.

The rearrangement uses TRBV27 and TRBJ2-1, with D perhaps TRBD2 (7 bases). The ends were cut back, 7 bases at V and 5 bases at J, with 15 bases in the middle. Looked up from germline, CDR1 is MNHEY and CDR2 is SMNVEV (reference sequence). The CDR3 contains 14 residues. The CDR3 sequence: CASTPGGAHNEQFF. CDR3 coding DNA: TGTGCCAGCACCCCGGGGGGCGCCCACAATGAGCAGTTCTTC.

CDR3 sequence: CASSQNRGSGTDTQYF. The CDR3 DNA reads as TGTGCCAGCAGCCAAAACAGAGGGTCTGGCACAGATACGCAGTATTTT. The chain employs TRBV9 and TRBJ2-3; D possibly corresponds to TRBD2 (5 bases). CDR3 length: 16 amino acids. The V gene's germline CDR1 is SGDLS and CDR2 YYNGEE. V was pared by 4 bases and J by 1 base, with 16 bases between.

The chain couples TRBV25-1 to TRBJ2-5; 8 nucleotides line up with TRBD2. The germline gives CDR1 MGHDK, CDR2 SYGVNS. This CDR3 spans 13 amino acids. The CDR3 bases are TGTGCTTCACGTCGGGGGGGCGACGAGACCCAGTACTTC. Translation gives CASRRGGDETQYF.

The chain carries TRBV9 and TRBJ2-5, with D unresolved. Trimming removed 0 bases from V and 5 bases from J, with 5 bases in between. The CDR3 totals 12 residues. CDR1 is SGDLS and CDR2 is YYNGEE in the germline V gene. CDR3 region: CASSVGRETQYF. As DNA, the CDR3 is TGTGCCAGCAGCGTAGGGCGGGAGACCCAGTACTTC. Complete variable domain (other parts from reference TRBV9 and TRBJ2-5): DSGVTQTPKHLITATGQRVTLRCSPRSGDLSVYWYQQSLDQGLQFLIQYYNGEERAKGNILERFSAQQFPDLHSELNLSSLELGDSALYFCASSVGRETQYFGPGTRLLVL.

V and J are TRBV18 and TRBJ2-2; D is possibly TRBD1 (5 bases). Trimming left V 2 bases short and J 3 bases short, with 10 bases between. The CDR3 is 15 amino acids. Germline CDR1 and CDR2: KGHSH and LQKENI. CDR3 DNA sequence: TGTGCCAGCTCACCATACCAGGGTGACACCGGGGAGCTGTTTTTT. Amino acids: CASSPYQGDTGELFF. The complete variable domain, with remaining parts taken from reference TRBV18 and TRBJ2-2, reads NAGVMQNPRHLVRRRGQEARLRCSPMKGHSHVYWYRQLPEEGLKFMVYLQKENIIDESGMPKERFSAEFPKEGPSILRIQQVVRGDSAAYFCASSPYQGDTGELFFGEGSRLTVL.

This clone was observed a handful of times. J is TRBJ1-2 and V is TRBV5-1; D remains unclear. CDR3 length equals 13 residues. The V end was cut by 5 bases, the J end by 4 bases, with 12 bases between. Germline CDR1 reads SGHRS; CDR2 reads YFSETQ. The CDR3 spells CASRTPGGYGYTF. For the CDR3, the DNA is TGCGCCAGCAGGACACCGGGAGGCTATGGCTACACCTTC.

In its sample, this clone was seen once. V gene TRBV30 combines with J gene TRBJ2-1; tentatively, D is TRBD1 (5 bases). Germline V gene sequence: CDR1 GTSNPN, CDR2 SVGIG (reference sequence). V lost 2 bases to trimming and J lost 6 bases, with 8 bases between them. The CDR3 sequence is 12 residues long. CDR3 DNA sequence: TGTGCCTGGAGTCGAGACAGCAATGAGCAGTTCTTC. Residues: CAWSRDSNEQFF.

The chain has TRBV27 and TRBJ1-2; 7 nucleotides line up with TRBD1. The CDR3 runs 12 residues. The germline CDR1 and CDR2 sequences are MNHEY and SMNVEV (reference sequence). Trimming removed 5 bases from V and 6 bases from J; junction bases left unmatched: 3. For the CDR3, the DNA is TGTGCCAGCAGTAAGACAGGGAATGGCTACACCTTC. Protein: CASSKTGNGYTF.

The rearrangement links TRBV27 to TRBJ2-7; 9 nucleotides match TRBD1. Germline CDR1 is MNHEY and CDR2 is SMNVEV (reference sequence). The V gene end was trimmed by 5 bases and the J gene end by 1 base; junction bases not matched to a gene: 9. This CDR3 has 16 amino acids. The CDR3 loop reads CASSPDGTGMSYEQYF. The CDR3 coding sequence is TGTGCCAGCAGTCCAGACGGGACAGGGATGTCCTACGAGCAGTACTTC.

This sequence joins TRBV5-4 and TRBJ2-7; TRBD2 matches 7 bases. This CDR3 comprises 14 residues. The J segment lost 7 bases and the V segment lost 2 bases, leaving 9 bases of the junction unmatched. CDR1 SGHNT and CDR2 YYREEE come from the germline V gene (reference sequence). The CDR3 sequence: CASSFKGPGGEQYF. The DNA of the CDR3 is TGTGCCAGCAGCTTTAAAGGTCCCGGGGGGGAGCAGTACTTC.

In this sample, this clone turned up a few times. The genes are TRBV5-1 and TRBJ1-1; 8 nucleotides agree with TRBD1. Germline assignment: CDR1 SGHRS and CDR2 YFSETQ. V lost 5 bases and J lost 7; bases outside the gene matches: 16. The CDR3 runs to 16 residues. The CDR3: CASSNSGTGDFIEAFF. The CDR3 bases are TGCGCCAGCAGTAATTCCGGGACAGGTGATTTCATTGAAGCTTTCTTT.

This clone was counted only a few times. The chain has TRBV5-6 and TRBJ1-4, with D hard to call. CDR3 length: 19 amino acids. V was trimmed by 4 bases and J by 6 bases, leaving 28 bases between them. Germline loops: CDR1 SGHDT, CDR2 YYEEEE. The CDR3 bases are TGTGCCAGCAGCCAACTGGCGCTGGGAGGGATGGAGGGATATGAAAAACTGTTTTTT. Translating gives CASSQLALGGMEGYEKLFF.

This clone has just one count. The chain couples TRBV19 to TRBJ1-1, with no clear D. The CDR3 has 17 residues. Trimming pared 0 bases from V and 6 bases from J, leaving 20 bases between. Germline V gene lookup returns CDR1 LNHDA and CDR2 SQIVND (reference sequence). CDR3 nucleotide sequence: TGTGCCAGTAGTATAGATATGCGATCTCTTATTATTTCTGAAGCTTTCTTT. Residues: CASSIDMRSLIISEAFF.

A note on this clone: The same CDR3 can be traced to other DNA sequences in this sample. CDR3 coding DNA: TGTGCCAGCAGCCCGGGACAGGGGGCCTACGAGCAGTACTTC. This codes for CASSPGQGAYEQYF. The chain has TRBV7-6 and TRBJ2-7, with TRBD1 matching over 11 bases. V lost 5 bases to trimming and J lost 2 bases; unmatched junction nucleotides: 2. Germline V CDR1 and CDR2: SGHVS, FNYEAQ. This CDR3 is built from 14 residues.

The chain has TRBV5-1 and TRBJ2-7; 9 bases are shared with TRBD1. Looked up from germline, CDR1 is SGHRS and CDR2 is YFSETQ. J was trimmed by 1 base and V by 9 bases; bases with no gene match: 8. This CDR3 contains 14 residues. The CDR3 DNA reads as TGCGCCATTACCGGGACAGGGCAATCCTACGAGCAGTACTTC. It yields the protein CAITGTGQSYEQYF. The entire variable domain, with the rest obtained from reference TRBV5-1 and TRBJ2-7, is as follows: KAGVTQTPRYLIKTRGQQVTLSCSPISGHRSVSWYQQTPGQGLQFLFEYFSETQRNKGNFPGRFSGRQFSNSRSEMNVSTLELGDSALYLCAITGTGQSYEQYFGPGTRLTVT.